This T cell receptor beta chain came from a study of blood T cell repertoires in COVID-19. Looking at the study overall: COVID-19 samples from acute and convalescent phases originated in the United States, Italy and Spain. PBMCs, B-cell-depleted T cells, or T cells were the source of the cDNA or gDNA that made up the material.

The authors' processing: Cell counts per sample came from amplifying reference gene primers. Using immunoSEQ multiplex PCR, the repertoire was profiled, and TCRdb retains in-frame clones only, with some absent. V and J calls and clone size are those listed in that table; D and trimming were worked out from the DNA. The repertoire holds about 170,000 clones, with 86% as singletons. V lost 5 bases and J 0 bases, leaving 8 bases between the germline ends. Germline V gives CDR1 MRHNA, CDR2 SNTAGT. CDR3 length: 14 amino acids. In this sample, this clone turned up many times. Seattle participants joined during active infection and were tracked over time.

This chain links TRBV6-4 with TRBJ1-3; unclear D gene. The receptor comes from a woman aged 60-70 years with COVID-19, enrolled during active disease. Material: peripheral blood. The CDR3 bases are TGTGCCAGCAGTCCCCCATTCTCTGGAAACACCATATATTTT. It codes for CASSPPFSGNTIYF.